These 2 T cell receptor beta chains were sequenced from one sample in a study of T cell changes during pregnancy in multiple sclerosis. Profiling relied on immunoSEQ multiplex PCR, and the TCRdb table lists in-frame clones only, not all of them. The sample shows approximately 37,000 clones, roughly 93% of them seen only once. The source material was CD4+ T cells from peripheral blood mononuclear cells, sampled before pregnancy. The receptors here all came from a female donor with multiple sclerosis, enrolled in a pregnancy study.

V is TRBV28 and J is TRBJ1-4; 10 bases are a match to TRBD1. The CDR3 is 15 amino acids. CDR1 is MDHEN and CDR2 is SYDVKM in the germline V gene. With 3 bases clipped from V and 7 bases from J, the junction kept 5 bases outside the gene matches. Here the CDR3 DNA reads TGTGCCAGCAGTTTCTGGACAGGGGGGGCTGAAAAACTGTTTTTT. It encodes CASSFWTGGAEKLFF. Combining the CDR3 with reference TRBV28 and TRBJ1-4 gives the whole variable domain DVKVTQSSRYLVKRTGEKVFLECVQDMDHENMFWYRQDPGLGLRLIYFSYDVKMKEKGDIPEGYSVSREKKERFSLILESASTNQTSMYLCASSFWTGGAEKLFFGSGTQLSVL.

This CDR3 is CASSSSGNTEAFF. CDR3 coding DNA: TGTGCCAGCAGCTCTTCAGGGAACACTGAAGCTTTCTTT. The chain joins TRBV5-8 to TRBJ1-1, with D uncertain. The V and J ends lost 3 bases and 1 base respectively, with 7 bases between them. Germline V gene data show CDR1 as SGHTS and CDR2 as YDEGEE. This CDR3 spans 13 amino acids.